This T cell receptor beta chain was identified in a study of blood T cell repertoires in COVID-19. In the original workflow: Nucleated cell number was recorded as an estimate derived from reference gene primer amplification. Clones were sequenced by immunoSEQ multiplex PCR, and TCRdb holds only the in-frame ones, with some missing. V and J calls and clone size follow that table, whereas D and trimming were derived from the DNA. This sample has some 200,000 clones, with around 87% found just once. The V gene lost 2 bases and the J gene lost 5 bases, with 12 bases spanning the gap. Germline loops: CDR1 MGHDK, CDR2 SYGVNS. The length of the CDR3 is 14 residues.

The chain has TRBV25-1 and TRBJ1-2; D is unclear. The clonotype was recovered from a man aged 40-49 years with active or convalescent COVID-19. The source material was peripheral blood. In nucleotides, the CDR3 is TGTGCCAGCAGTGAAGAGGGTAGCCTATATGGCTACACCTTC. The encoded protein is CASSEEGSLYGYTF.